The source of this TCR beta chain is a study of CD8 T cells in ankylosing spondylitis. Overall study findings and caveats: Significant enrichment of disease-linked clones was reportedly seen in matched ankylosing spondylitis synovial fluid. For ankylosing spondylitis blood, a TCR beta motif of several highly homologous variants appeared characteristic.

A single record per CDR3 protein comes from TCRdb applying MiXCR to the 5' RACE reads. The sample gives about 750,000 distinct CDR3 sequences, around 20% of which show up once; about 20% is in the top ten. Looked up from germline, CDR1 is MNHNS and CDR2 is SASEGT. Between the trimmed V and J ends, which lost 6 bases and 3 bases, there was a span of 9 bases. The CDR3 is 13 residues long. This clonotype has more than one count but fewer than ten. Antigen unknown. The source material was blood, either unsorted or a sorted T cell fraction (not recorded which). The sequence was obtained from a male donor with ankylosing spondylitis. V and J are TRBV6-1 and TRBJ1-5, with D possibly TRBD1 on 5 matching bases. The CDR3 region is CASSRQYNQPQHF. In nucleotides, the CDR3 is TGTGCCAGCAGCAGACAGTACAATCAGCCCCAGCATTTT.